These 29 T cell receptor beta chains came from one sample sequenced in a study of cytomegalovirus exposure and HLA in healthy donors. Primers included in the PCR were 60 Vbeta and 13 Jbeta primers. Here immunoSEQ multiplex PCR was the method, and the copy in TCRdb shows in-frame clones only, minus some. Of about 99,000 clones listed, roughly 75% were seen once; the top ten hold approximately 1.5%. The sequencing input was PBMCs. All receptors derive from a woman in her thirties or forties in good health and CMV-seronegative.

V usage is TRBV7-9 and J usage is TRBJ2-7; TRBD2 agrees at 7 bases. The CDR3 sequence is 14 residues long. From germline, CDR1 is SEHNR and CDR2 FQNEAQ (reference sequence). V dropped 5 bases and J dropped 2; count of bases not matched to a gene: 6. CDR3 amino acids: CASSPRENAYEQYF. CDR3 DNA sequence: TGTGCCAGCAGCCCGCGGGAGAATGCCTACGAGCAGTACTTC.

The chain links TRBV4-3 to TRBJ2-7; D may be TRBD2 (5 bases). Trimming removed 2 bases from V and 6 bases from J, with 11 bases in between. CDR3 size: 13 residues. CDR1 is LGHNA and CDR2 is YSLEER in the germline V gene. CDR3 DNA: TGCGCCAGCAGCCAATCGAGGGCTTCCGAGCAGTACTTC. This encodes CASSQSRASEQYF.

V gene TRBV7-9 combines with J gene TRBJ1-2, with a weak D call TRBD1 (6 bases). V was pared by 4 bases and J by 7 bases, with 13 bases between. Germline V CDR1 and CDR2: SEHNR, FQNEAQ (reference sequence). The CDR3 length is 13 residues. CDR3 in amino acids: CASSSPGDVGYTF. The CDR3 nucleotides are TGTGCCAGCAGCTCCCCAGGGGATGTTGGCTACACCTTC.

V is TRBV12-5 and J is TRBJ2-3, with a possible D match to TRBD2 (6 bases). Germline CDR1 is LGHNT and CDR2 is FRNRAP. Trimming left V 5 bases short and J 1 base short, with 13 bases between. The CDR3 sequence is 15 residues long. DNA of the CDR3: TGTGCTAGTGGTGAGGCGGGGTGGGGCACAGATACGCAGTATTTT. Protein: CASGEAGWGTDTQYF.

The rearrangement joins TRBV4-1 to TRBJ2-7, with D tentatively TRBD1 (6 bases). Germline CDR1 reads MGHRA; CDR2 reads YSYEKL. The CDR3 extends over 16 amino acids. Trimming removed 4 bases at V and 3 bases at J, with 19 bases between. The CDR3 loop is CASSLDYREKNYEQYF. CDR3 sequence (DNA): TGCGCCAGCAGCCTCGATTACAGGGAAAAAAACTACGAGCAGTACTTC.

The chain uses TRBV11-2 and TRBJ2-2, with D possibly matching TRBD1 (6 bases). This CDR3 has 15 residues. V shed 0 bases and J shed 4 bases, with 9 bases lying between them. The V gene's germline CDR1 is SGHAT and CDR2 FQNNGV. CDR3 sequence reads: CASSLETGPTGELFF. DNA of the CDR3: TGTGCCAGCAGCTTAGAAACAGGGCCCACCGGGGAGCTGTTTTTT. Using reference TRBV11-2 and TRBJ2-2 for the parts outside the CDR3, the full variable domain is EAGVAQSPRYKIIEKRQSVAFWCNPISGHATLYWYQQILGQGPKLLIQFQNNGVVDDSQLPKDRFSAERLKGVDSTLKIQPAKLEDSAVYLCASSLETGPTGELFFGEGSRLTVL.

The chain combines TRBV6-5 with TRBJ1-5, with TRBD1 as a possible D gene (5 bases). The germline gives CDR1 MNHEY, CDR2 SVGAGI. The CDR3 covers 13 residues. The V end was cut by 6 bases, the J end by 7 bases, with 13 bases between. The CDR3 loop reads CASSPRGGQPQHF. The CDR3 DNA reads TGTGCCAGCAGCCCTCGGGGGGGGCAGCCCCAGCATTTT.

The gene calls are TRBV11-2 and TRBJ2-5; 12 nucleotides align to TRBD2. J gave up 5 bases and V 1 base, and 11 bases lay outside the gene matches. Germline lookup yields CDR1 SGHAT and CDR2 FQNNGV. The CDR3 spans 18 residues. CDR3 sequence (DNA): TGTGCCAGCAGCTTAGTGGGGCTAGCGGGAGGGCCGAAGGAGACCCAGTACTTC. Protein sequence: CASSLVGLAGGPKETQYF.

The sample holds a few counts of this clone. The genes are TRBV19 and TRBJ1-5; no clear D. Trimming pared 7 bases from V and 6 bases from J, leaving 19 bases between. The CDR3 runs 15 residues. Germline V gene lookup returns CDR1 LNHDA and CDR2 SQIVND (reference sequence). CDR3 amino acids: CASTEVRGRFQPQHF. In nucleotides, the CDR3 is TGTGCCAGTACCGAAGTCAGAGGGCGGTTTCAGCCCCAGCATTTT.

V usage is TRBV7-8 and J usage is TRBJ2-1, with a tentative D call TRBD2 (6 bases). V lost 5 bases and J lost 0, with 11 bases in between. CDR3 length equals 15 residues. Germline V gives CDR1 SGHVS, CDR2 FQNEAQ. CDR3 nucleotide sequence: TGTGCCAGCAGCCGGGACTTCCACTCCTACAATGAGCAGTTCTTC. This gives the protein CASSRDFHSYNEQFF.

The V gene is TRBV4-3, the J gene TRBJ2-2; a weak D match, TRBD2 (6 bases). The CDR3 length is 15 residues. Germline V gives CDR1 LGHNA, CDR2 YSLEER. V lost 4 bases and J lost 4, with 13 bases in between. As DNA, the CDR3 is TGCGCCAGCAGCCCGGGACTCGCGAGCACCGGGGAGCTGTTTTTT. It codes for CASSPGLASTGELFF.

The V gene is TRBV28, the J gene TRBJ2-7, with 10 bases fitting TRBD1. J gave up 4 bases and V 6 bases, and 3 bases lay outside the gene matches. The CDR3 consists of 13 residues. CDR1 is MDHEN and CDR2 is SYDVKM in the germline V gene. This chain's CDR3 is CASSRDRGYEQYF. CDR3 DNA sequence: TGTGCCAGCAGCCGGGACAGGGGTTACGAGCAGTACTTC. Full variable domain (missing parts from reference TRBV28 and TRBJ2-7): DVKVTQSSRYLVKRTGEKVFLECVQDMDHENMFWYRQDPGLGLRLIYFSYDVKMKEKGDIPEGYSVSREKKERFSLILESASTNQTSMYLCASSRDRGYEQYFGPGTRLTVT.

A few counts support this clone. The chain combines TRBV7-9 with TRBJ2-7; the D gene is possibly TRBD1 (5 bases). The CDR3 runs to 16 residues. Trimming left V 4 bases short and J 0 bases short, with 16 bases between. Germline CDR1 SEHNR, CDR2 FQNEAQ (reference sequence). The CDR3 DNA follows: TGTGCCAGCAGCTCAAAAACAGGTTGGGGCTCCTACGAGCAGTACTTC. As protein: CASSSKTGWGSYEQYF.

This chain uses TRBV5-1 with TRBJ1-3; TRBD1 agrees at 7 bases. The germline CDR1 and CDR2 sequences are SGHRS and YFSETQ. CDR3 length: 17 residues. V lost 4 bases to trimming and J lost 2 bases; unmatched junction nucleotides: 12. As DNA, the CDR3 is TGCGCCAGCAGCGTCCCCACACTCAGGGGGACTGGAAACACCATATATTTT. It is translated as CASSVPTLRGTGNTIYF.

The V and J genes are TRBV7-9 and TRBJ2-2; 9 nucleotides line up with TRBD2. This CDR3 region has 18 residues. V shed 9 bases, J shed 0 bases, and the junction held 14 bases outside the gene matches. Germline V CDR1 and CDR2: SEHNR, FQNEAQ (reference sequence). For the CDR3, the DNA is TGTGCCAGTTATAGCGGGAGAGGCGTGGGGCCGAACACCGGGGAGCTGTTTTTT. Amino acids: CASYSGRGVGPNTGELFF.

The CDR3 reads CASTMVAMNTEAFF. In DNA form, the CDR3 reads TGCGCCAGCACTATGGTAGCTATGAACACTGAAGCTTTCTTT. The chain joins TRBV23-1 to TRBJ1-1; no clear D. TRBV23-1 is designated an ORF whose function remains uncertain. V was trimmed by 7 bases and J by 0 bases, leaving 12 bases between them. The CDR3 totals 14 residues.

The chain uses TRBV5-1 and TRBJ2-3; no firm D call. Germline V lookup: CDR1 SGHRS, CDR2 YFSETQ. V was clipped by 4 bases and J by 0 bases, with 9 bases between them. The CDR3 is 14 amino acids. For the CDR3, the DNA is TGCGCCAGCAGCCCTGAAGCTAGCACAGATACGCAGTATTTT. Translating gives CASSPEASTDTQYF. Based on the CDR3 plus reference TRBV5-1 and TRBJ2-3, the full variable domain is KAGVTQTPRYLIKTRGQQVTLSCSPISGHRSVSWYQQTPGQGLQFLFEYFSETQRNKGNFPGRFSGRQFSNSRSEMNVSTLELGDSALYLCASSPEASTDTQYFGPGTRLTVL.

The chain has TRBV19 and TRBJ2-2; 13 nucleotides align to TRBD2. Germline-derived CDR1 and CDR2 are LNHDA and SQIVND (reference sequence). CDR3 length equals 15 residues. V lost 10 bases, J lost 5 bases, and 7 bases stayed unmatched. CDR3 DNA sequence: TGTGCCACTGGACTAGCGGGAGCGGGAACCGGGGAGCTGTTTTTT. Amino acid sequence: CATGLAGAGTGELFF.

The rearrangement joins TRBV5-6 to TRBJ2-4; weak D call: TRBD1 (5 bases). V lost 7 bases and J 5 bases, leaving 13 bases between the germline ends. The germline V gene has CDR1 SGHDT and CDR2 YYEEEE. The CDR3 loop spans 13 amino acids. CDR3 residues: CASLFSTENIQYF. CDR3 DNA sequence: TGTGCCAGCCTCTTTTCGACAGAAAACATTCAGTACTTC.

The CDR3 loop is CASSLAAGGSPLHF. The CDR3 DNA sequence: TGTGCCAGCAGCTTGGCAGCAGGAGGTTCACCCCTCCACTTT. The chain links TRBV5-4 to TRBJ1-6; D gene ambiguous. Between the trimmed V and J ends, which lost 0 bases and 9 bases, there was a span of 10 bases. CDR3 length equals 14 residues. Germline V gives CDR1 SGHNT, CDR2 YYREEE (reference sequence). Drawing the rest from reference TRBV5-4 and TRBJ1-6, the complete variable domain is ETGVTQSPTHLIKTRGQQVTLRCSSQSGHNTVSWYQQALGQGPQFIFQYYREEENGRGNFPPRFSGLQFPNYSSELNVNALELDDSALYLCASSLAAGGSPLHFGNGTRLTVT.

The gene calls are TRBV4-3 and TRBJ2-1; the match to TRBD2 covers 10 bases. With 0 bases clipped from V and 4 bases from J, the junction kept 9 bases outside the gene matches. This CDR3 region has 18 residues. Germline V gives CDR1 LGHNA, CDR2 YSLEER. In nucleotides, the CDR3 is TGCGCCAGCAGCCAAGATCTACGGCGACTAGCGGGTTACAATGAGCAGTTCTTC. Protein product: CASSQDLRRLAGYNEQFF.

This chain connects TRBV2 to TRBJ1-1; 7 bases align to TRBD1. V shed 6 bases, J shed 0 bases, and the junction held 10 bases outside the gene matches. In germline, CDR1 is SNHLY, CDR2 FYNNEI. CDR3 length: 16 residues. The CDR3 sequence is CASRVTGNQMNTEAFF. The CDR3, as DNA: TGTGCCAGCAGGGTGACAGGGAACCAAATGAACACTGAAGCTTTCTTT.

This sequence joins TRBV6-5 and TRBJ2-3, with a possible D match to TRBD1 (6 bases). V lost 8 bases and J 3 bases, leaving 18 bases between the germline ends. The CDR3 spans 15 residues. Germline CDR1 reads MNHEY; CDR2 reads SVGAGI. The CDR3 coding sequence is TGTGCCAGCTCCCGAGGGGGACGGAGGACAGATACGCAGTATTTT. Amino acids: CASSRGGRRTDTQYF.

V gene TRBV5-4 combines with J gene TRBJ2-1, with 9 bases identical to TRBD2. Germline CDR1 is SGHNT and CDR2 is YYREEE (reference sequence). The junction had 11 bases not matched to a gene; V was cut back by 3 bases and J by 4 bases. The CDR3 runs to 17 residues. The CDR3 reads CASSSVVTAGGYNEQFF. The CDR3 bases are TGTGCCAGCAGCTCCGTTGTAACAGCGGGGGGATACAATGAGCAGTTCTTC.

This clone has a single count. At one end, the junction sequence differs from germline, possibly due to a read error. The same CDR3 is also encoded by other DNA sequences in this sample. The chain is built from TRBV15 and TRBJ2-7; 7 nucleotides match TRBD2. Looked up from germline, CDR1 is LNHNV and CDR2 is YYDKDF (reference sequence). This CDR3 has 15 amino acids. This CDR3 is CATSRGRGSTYEQYF. The CDR3 nucleotides are TGTGCCACCAGCAGAGGGCGGGGGTCCACCTACGAGCAGTACTTT.

The chain joins TRBV28 to TRBJ1-1; maybe TRBD1 (5 bases). Germline CDR1 reads MDHEN; CDR2 reads SYDVKM. V lost 1 base and J lost 12, with 18 bases in between. CDR3 size: 14 residues. The CDR3 DNA is TGTGCCAGCAGTTTATCTTACGGGCCTGGGGCACCTTTCTTT. Translated: CASSLSYGPGAPFF. Drawing the rest from reference TRBV28 and TRBJ1-1, the complete variable domain is DVKVTQSSRYLVKRTGEKVFLECVQDMDHENMFWYRQDPGLGLRLIYFSYDVKMKEKGDIPEGYSVSREKKERFSLILESASTNQTSMYLCASSLSYGPGAPFFGQGTRLTVV.

This rearrangement joins TRBV7-2 to TRBJ2-3; D ambiguous. Germline V gene lookup returns CDR1 SGHTA and CDR2 FQGNSA. The CDR3 contains 14 residues. V lost 5 bases, J lost 4 bases, and 13 bases lay in between. For the CDR3, the DNA is TGTGCCAGCAGCCCAAGCCTGGTTGCAGATACGCAGTATTTT. It specifies CASSPSLVADTQYF.

The chain uses TRBV18 and TRBJ1-1; D may be TRBD1 (5 bases). The CDR3 has 14 amino acids. Germline CDR1 KGHSH, CDR2 LQKENI. V lost 3 bases and J 1 base, leaving 9 bases between the germline ends. CDR3 DNA sequence: TGTGCCAGCTCACCTACCGACAGGAACACTGAAGCTTTCTTT. Encoded protein: CASSPTDRNTEAFF.

The chain combines TRBV6-5 with TRBJ2-1, with TRBD2 matching 7 bases. This CDR3 has 15 amino acids. J was trimmed by 6 bases and V by 6 bases; bases with no gene match: 11. Germline CDR1 reads MNHEY; CDR2 reads SVGAGI. CDR3 sequence (DNA): TGTGCCAGCAGCCCCGGCACTAGCGCCGGCAATGAGCAGTTCTTC. It is translated as CASSPGTSAGNEQFF.